Listed here is a single T cell receptor beta chain. Its antigen is as yet unknown. These data are taken from a study of shared clonotypes between healthy human individuals. On the study more broadly: The study used three CD4 naive, three CD4 memory, two CD8 naive and one CD8 memory plate per donor.

Study processing details: Filtering was not the same, since immunoSEQ gave junction-only sequences without quality scores. Produced via immunoSEQ multiplex PCR; TCRdb's table is partial and in-frame only. V, J and clone size derive from that table, while D and trimming were established from the DNA sequence. This sample has around 510,000 clones, with roughly 95% found just once. Study-level findings and limits: A handful of donors held 5% to 5.5% of naive CD4 clonotypes in common. Among the subsets, naive ones generally showed larger estimated richness than memory ones.

V dropped 0 bases and J dropped 0 bases, with 13 bases sitting between them. Germline V lookup: CDR1 SGDLS, CDR2 YYNGEE. The CDR3 has 17 residues. The rearrangement joins TRBV9 to TRBJ1-3, with D possibly TRBD1 on 6 matching bases. The receptor was derived from a woman aged 25 to 45 in good health. The sequencing sample was made of naive CD4+ T cells sorted from blood. The subset here: CD45RA+ positively selected. The DNA of the CDR3 is TGTGCCAGCAGCGTAGGTAGAGGGGGTTCCTCTGGAAACACCATATATTTT. Its protein is CASSVGRGGSSGNTIYF.